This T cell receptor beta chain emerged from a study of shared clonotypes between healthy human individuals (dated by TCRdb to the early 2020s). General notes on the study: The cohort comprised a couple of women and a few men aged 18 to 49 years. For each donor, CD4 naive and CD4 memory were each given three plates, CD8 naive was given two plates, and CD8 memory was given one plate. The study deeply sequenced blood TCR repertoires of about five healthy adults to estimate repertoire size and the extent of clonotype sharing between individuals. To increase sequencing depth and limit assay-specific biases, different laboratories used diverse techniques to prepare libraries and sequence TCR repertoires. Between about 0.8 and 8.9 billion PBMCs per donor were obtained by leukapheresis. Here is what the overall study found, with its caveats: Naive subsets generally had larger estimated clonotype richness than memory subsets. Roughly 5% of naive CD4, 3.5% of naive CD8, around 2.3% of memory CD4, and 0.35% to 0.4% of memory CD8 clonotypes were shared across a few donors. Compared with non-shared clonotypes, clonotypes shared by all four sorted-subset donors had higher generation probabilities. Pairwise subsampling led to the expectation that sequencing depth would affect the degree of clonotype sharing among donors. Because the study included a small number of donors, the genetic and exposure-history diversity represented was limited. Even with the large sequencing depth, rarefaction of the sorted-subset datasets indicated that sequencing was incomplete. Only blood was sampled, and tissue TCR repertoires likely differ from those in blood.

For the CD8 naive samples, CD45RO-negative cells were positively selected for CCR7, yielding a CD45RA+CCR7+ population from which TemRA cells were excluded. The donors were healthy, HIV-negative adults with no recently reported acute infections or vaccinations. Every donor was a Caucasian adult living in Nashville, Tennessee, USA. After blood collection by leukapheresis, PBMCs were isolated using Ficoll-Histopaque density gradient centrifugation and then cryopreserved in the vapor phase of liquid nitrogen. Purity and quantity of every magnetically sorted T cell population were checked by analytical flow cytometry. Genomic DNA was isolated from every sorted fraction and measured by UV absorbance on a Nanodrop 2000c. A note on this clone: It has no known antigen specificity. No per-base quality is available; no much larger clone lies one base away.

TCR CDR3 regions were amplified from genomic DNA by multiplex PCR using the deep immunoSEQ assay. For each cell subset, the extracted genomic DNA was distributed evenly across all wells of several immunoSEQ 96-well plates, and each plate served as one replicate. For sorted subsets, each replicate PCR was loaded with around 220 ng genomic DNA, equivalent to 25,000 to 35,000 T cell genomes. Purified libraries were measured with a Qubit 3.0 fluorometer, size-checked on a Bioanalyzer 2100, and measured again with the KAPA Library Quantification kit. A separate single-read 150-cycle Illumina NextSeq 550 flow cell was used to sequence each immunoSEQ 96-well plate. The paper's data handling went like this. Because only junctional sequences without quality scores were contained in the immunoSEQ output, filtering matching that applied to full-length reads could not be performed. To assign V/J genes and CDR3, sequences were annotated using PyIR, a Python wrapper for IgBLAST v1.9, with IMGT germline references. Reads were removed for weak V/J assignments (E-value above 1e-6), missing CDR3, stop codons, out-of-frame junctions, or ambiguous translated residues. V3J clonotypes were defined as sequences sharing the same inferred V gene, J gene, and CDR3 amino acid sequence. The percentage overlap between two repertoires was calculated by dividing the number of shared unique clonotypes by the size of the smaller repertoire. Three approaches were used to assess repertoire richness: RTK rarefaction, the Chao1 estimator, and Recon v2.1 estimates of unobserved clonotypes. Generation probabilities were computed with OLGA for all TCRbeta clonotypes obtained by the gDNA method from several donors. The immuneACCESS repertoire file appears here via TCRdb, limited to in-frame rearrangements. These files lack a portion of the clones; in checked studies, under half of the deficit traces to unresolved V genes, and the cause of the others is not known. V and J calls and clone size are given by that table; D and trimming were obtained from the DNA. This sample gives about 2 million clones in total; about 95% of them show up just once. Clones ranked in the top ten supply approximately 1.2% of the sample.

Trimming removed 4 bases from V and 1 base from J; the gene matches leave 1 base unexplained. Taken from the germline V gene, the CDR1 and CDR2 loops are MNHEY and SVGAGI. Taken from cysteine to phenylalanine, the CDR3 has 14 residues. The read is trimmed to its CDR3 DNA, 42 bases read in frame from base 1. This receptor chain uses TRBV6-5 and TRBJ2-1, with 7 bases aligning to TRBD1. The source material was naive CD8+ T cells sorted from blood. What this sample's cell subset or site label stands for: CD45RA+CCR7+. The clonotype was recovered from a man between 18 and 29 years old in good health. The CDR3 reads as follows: CASSLGQSYNEQFF. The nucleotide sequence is TGTGCCAGCAGTTTGGGACAGTCCTACAATGAGCAGTTCTTC.